This TCR beta chain was documented in a study of T cell responses to AZD1222 COVID-19 vaccine. The overall study: Investigators merged groups given second doses at roughly 4 or roughly 12 weeks. Whole-study results and caveats: Baseline testing showed seropositivity in only six or seven AZD1222 recipients. Among the donors, most were white British and more were female, and clonal diversity was possibly underestimated. CD4 TCRs covered the whole spike, strongest at regions 160-218 and 743-854.

Profiled with immunoSEQ multiplex PCR; TCRdb holds only in-frame clones, not every one. Among 130,000 or so clones listed, over 85% were seen once. On this clone: Its antigen is still unknown.

Per germline, CDR1 DFQATT and CDR2 SNEGSKA (reference sequence). The CDR3 consists of 10 residues. V shed 6 bases, J shed 13 bases, and the junction held 6 bases outside the gene matches. The chain is built from TRBV20-1 and TRBJ1-5, with 7 bases that match TRBD1. The sequencing here drew on peripheral blood, taken on day 0 of AZD1222 vaccination. The receptor was derived from an adult in good health. CDR3 sequence: CSAGDRYQHF. CDR3 DNA sequence: TGCAGTGCCGGGGACAGATATCAGCATTTT.